This T cell receptor beta chain came from a study of T cells in Graves' hyperthyroidism and ophthalmopathy. Study-wide points: In the blood, most expanded thyroid clonotypes above 0.001 appeared as well.

For this clonotype: Its specificity is unknown.

Amplification yielded TCR beta CDR3 regions, with RNA transcripts as the source. The HTBI set primed first-round TCR CDR3 RT-PCR. TCRdb recomputed calls from the multiplex PCR reads with MiXCR, one row per CDR3 protein. Counted here are about 300,000 distinct CDR3 sequences, roughly 20% occurring once; the ten biggest clones make up under 45%. PBMCs were sourced from more than 9 ml fresh peripheral blood. The CDR3 length is 13 residues. Trimming removed 7 bases at V and 2 bases at J, with 9 bases between. This chain connects TRBV12-3 or TRBV12-4 to TRBJ2-1; the D gene is possibly TRBD1 (5 bases). This receptor was taken from a man aged 45-65 years with Graves' ophthalmopathy. The sample comprised blood. The CDR3 DNA sequence: TGTGCCAGCACTCCGACAGCCTACAATGAGCAGTTCTTC. Translated: CASTPTAYNEQFF.